This TCR beta chain is from a study of blood T cell repertoires in COVID-19. Study background: Researchers got acute and convalescent COVID-19 samples from the United States, Italy and Spain.

Only in-frame clones appear in the TCRdb table, and some are missing; sequencing was by immunoSEQ multiplex PCR. The top ten clones hold around 3.1% of a sample with around 81,000 clones, around 85% of them seen once. This CDR3 comprises 15 residues. CDR1 SGHDT and CDR2 YYEEEE come from the germline V gene. V trimming: 6 bases; J trimming: 5 bases; junction bases outside the gene matches: 10. V and J are TRBV5-6 and TRBJ1-2; 10 bases agree with TRBD1. What was sequenced was peripheral blood. The receptor was derived from a man between 45 and 60 years old with acute or convalescent COVID-19. The CDR3 region is CASNEWTGGYYGYTF. CDR3 nucleotides: TGTGCCAGCAACGAGTGGACAGGGGGGTATTATGGCTACACCTTC.